This T cell receptor (beta chain) was recorded in a study of shared clonotypes between healthy human individuals. Study as a whole: The study drew on two women and three men aged 18 to 49 as donors.

With regard to this clone: The antigen is not known.

The donor cohort consisted entirely of Caucasian adults residing in Nashville, Tennessee. The germline V and J ends were trimmed by 3 bases and 8 bases, with 11 bases remaining between them. The CDR3 runs to 13 residues. The germline CDR1 and CDR2 sequences are SGHTA and FQGNSA. Whole-study results and caveats: The sampled material consisted only of blood, and tissue repertoires are likely to differ.

Sorted-subset replicate PCR reactions contained approximately 190 ng DNA, corresponding to approximately 30,000 T cell genomes. Profiled with immunoSEQ multiplex PCR; TCRdb holds only in-frame clones, not every one. The top ten hold more than 0.1% of the sample, which has some 2,000,000 clones, about 95% seen once. This receptor was obtained from a man younger than 35 in good health. The rearrangement links TRBV7-2 to TRBJ2-1, with TRBD2 as a possible D gene (5 bases). Sequences were obtained from naive CD4+ T cells sorted from blood. Noted subset: CD45RA+ positively selected. The CDR3 loop is CASSFTPGDEQFF. CDR3 DNA: TGTGCCAGCAGCTTTACGCCCGGGGATGAGCAGTTCTTC.